The 9 T cell receptor beta chains presented below share a single source sample, sequenced in a study of graft-versus-host responses after intestinal transplantation. These TCRs are of unknown antigen specificity. Only in-frame clones appear in the TCRdb table, and some are missing; sequencing was by immunoSEQ multiplex PCR. The table includes 100,000 or so clones, 91% detected once. Sequencing used unstimulated CD4+ T cells sorted from spleen or lymph node cells, obtained before transplant. The receptor source for this set is a human donor who was the organ donor for an intestinal transplant.

The chain combines TRBV9 with TRBJ2-5; D may be TRBD2 (6 bases). The CDR3 contains 14 residues. Per the germline V gene, CDR1 is SGDLS and CDR2 is YYNGEE. V was clipped by 2 bases and J by 5 bases, with 13 bases between them. CDR3 sequence reads: CASSVRGWGETQYF. The CDR3 DNA reads TGTGCCAGCAGCGTCCGGGGGTGGGGGGAGACCCAGTACTTC.

This chain uses TRBV7-3 with TRBJ2-1; D is possibly TRBD2 (5 bases). Germline V CDR1 and CDR2: SGHTA, FQGTGA. This CDR3 is 13 amino acids long. The V end was cut by 5 bases, the J end by 5 bases, with 10 bases between. The CDR3 protein is CASSNGLNNEQFF. CDR3 nucleotide sequence: TGTGCCAGCAGCAACGGACTTAACAATGAGCAGTTCTTC.

V usage is TRBV7-3 and J usage is TRBJ1-3, with D perhaps matching TRBD1 (5 bases). The CDR3 spans 16 residues. Trimming stripped 1 base from V and 3 bases from J, with 13 bases between. CDR1 is SGHTA, CDR2 FQGTGA, per germline. The CDR3 coding sequence is TGTGCCAGCAGCTTAAGGGCCTGGGGACTTGGAAACACCATATATTTT. Encoded protein: CASSLRAWGLGNTIYF. Together with reference TRBV7-3 and TRBJ1-3, the CDR3 gives the full variable domain: GAGVSQTPSNKVTEKGKYVELRCDPISGHTALYWYRQSLGQGPEFLIYFQGTGAADDSGLPNDRFFAVRPEGSVSTLKIQRTERGDSAVYLCASSLRAWGLGNTIYFGEGSWLTVV.

The chain links TRBV25-1 to TRBJ2-3; unclear D gene. Germline V CDR1 and CDR2: MGHDK, SYGVNS. The CDR3 extends over 17 amino acids. Trimming pared 1 base from V and 2 bases from J, leaving 16 bases between. CDR3 nucleotide sequence: TGTGCCAGCAGTGAATCAAGGTCTCGAGGCTCCACAGATACGCAGTATTTT. Translation: CASSESRSRGSTDTQYF.

In its sample, this clone was seen once. This sequence joins TRBV15 and TRBJ2-3; no reliable D call. V dropped 2 bases and J dropped 2 bases, with 8 bases sitting between them. Germline lookup yields CDR1 LNHNV and CDR2 YYDKDF (reference sequence). The CDR3 covers 14 residues. The CDR3 spells CATSRRFNTDTQYF. CDR3 coding DNA: TGTGCCACCAGCAGACGGTTTAACACAGATACGCAGTATTTT.

This clone appeared a few times. The V call is TRBV10-1, the J call TRBJ1-4; a weak D match, TRBD1 (5 bases). V lost 6 bases, J lost 2 bases, and 10 bases lay in between. The V gene's germline CDR1 is WNHNN and CDR2 SYGVQD (reference sequence). CDR3 length: 14 amino acids. CDR3 sequence reads: CASRKGPTNEKLFF. The CDR3 DNA sequence: TGCGCCAGCAGGAAGGGGCCTACTAATGAAAAACTGTTTTTT.

CDR3 coding DNA: TGTGCCAGCAGAATTATGGCAGCTAATGAAAAACTGTTTTTT. This gives the protein CASRIMAANEKLFF. This sequence joins TRBV13 and TRBJ1-4, with D uncertain. CDR1 and CDR2 from the germline V gene are PRHDT and FYEKMQ (reference sequence). Trimming shortened V by 6 bases and J by 3 bases, and 11 bases separated the two germline ends. The CDR3 is 14 residues long.

The chain has TRBV7-9 and TRBJ2-5; the match to TRBD1 covers 7 bases. CDR1 is SEHNR, CDR2 FQNEAQ, per germline (reference sequence). V lost 5 bases to trimming and J lost 2 bases; unmatched junction nucleotides: 11. This CDR3 region has 16 residues. The CDR3 protein is CASSRSGTVRQETQYF. The CDR3 nucleotides read TGTGCCAGCAGCCGATCCGGGACAGTCAGGCAAGAGACCCAGTACTTC.

This chain joins TRBV5-1 and TRBJ2-5, with D perhaps matching TRBD1 (7 bases). Germline V lookup: CDR1 SGHRS, CDR2 YFSETQ. Trimming left V 3 bases short and J 1 base short, with 10 bases between. The CDR3 runs 14 residues. In DNA form, the CDR3 reads TGCGCCAGCAGCTCGCGGGACAGCCAAGAGACCCAGTACTTC. As protein: CASSSRDSQETQYF. Full variable domain (missing parts from reference TRBV5-1 and TRBJ2-5): KAGVTQTPRYLIKTRGQQVTLSCSPISGHRSVSWYQQTPGQGLQFLFEYFSETQRNKGNFPGRFSGRQFSNSRSEMNVSTLELGDSALYLCASSSRDSQETQYFGPGTRLLVL.